This T cell receptor (beta chain) was obtained from a study of blood T cells in healthy people across ages. Across the whole study: Template-switching capture recovered about one barcoded beta molecule per two T cells.

Staff drew around 10 milliliters of peripheral blood from each donor. The germline V gene has CDR1 MDHEN and CDR2 SYDVKM. The CDR3 sequence is 14 residues long. Trimming shortened V by 3 bases and J by 0 bases, and 8 bases separated the two germline ends. Then a second PCR, running about 7 to 11 cycles, was carried out with a sample-barcoded 5' primer and a J-beta primer mix. TCRdb independently ran MiXCR on the 5' RACE reads; one entry per CDR3 protein. The table records around 1.5 million distinct CDR3 sequences, approximately 40% of them present only once. The chain joins TRBV28 to TRBJ1-2; D is unclear. Sequencing used blood. This TCR derives from a woman aged 18-29 years in good health. The chain's CDR3 is CASSFGSSNYGYTF. CDR3 in DNA: TGTGCCAGCAGTTTTGGATCCTCTAACTATGGCTACACCTTC.